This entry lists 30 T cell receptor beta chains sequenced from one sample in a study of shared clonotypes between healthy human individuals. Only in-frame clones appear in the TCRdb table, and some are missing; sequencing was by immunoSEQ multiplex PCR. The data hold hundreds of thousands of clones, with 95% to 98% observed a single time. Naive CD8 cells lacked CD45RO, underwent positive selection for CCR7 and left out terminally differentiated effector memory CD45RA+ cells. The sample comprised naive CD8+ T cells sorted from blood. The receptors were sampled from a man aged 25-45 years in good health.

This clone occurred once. The DNA for the CDR3 is TGCGCCAGCAGTGAGTACCGGACAGGGGCCGAGCAGTACTTC. It is translated as CASSEYRTGAEQYF. The chain is built from TRBV10-1 and TRBJ2-7, with TRBD1 matching 9 bases. Losses at the gene ends were 1 base for V and 6 bases for J; bases not matched to a gene: 4. CDR1 is WNHNN and CDR2 is SYGVQD in the germline V gene (reference sequence). The CDR3 consists of 14 residues.

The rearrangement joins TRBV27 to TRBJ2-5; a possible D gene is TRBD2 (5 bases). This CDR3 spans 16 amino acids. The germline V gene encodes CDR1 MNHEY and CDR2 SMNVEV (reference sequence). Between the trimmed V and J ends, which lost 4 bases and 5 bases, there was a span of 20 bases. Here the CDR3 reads CASSSTSSPQRETQYF. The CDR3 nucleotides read TGTGCCAGCAGTTCCACCAGTAGCCCCCAGCGGGAGACCCAGTACTTC.

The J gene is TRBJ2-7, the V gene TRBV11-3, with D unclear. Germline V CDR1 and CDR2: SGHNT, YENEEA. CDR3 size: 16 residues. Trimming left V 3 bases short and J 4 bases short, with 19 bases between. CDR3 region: CASSLNFAMGNYEQYF. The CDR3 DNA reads TGTGCCAGCAGCTTGAACTTTGCAATGGGAAATTACGAGCAGTACTTC.

The CDR3 sequence is CASSPDRGLDLSYNEQFF. The CDR3 region has the DNA TGTGCCAGCAGCCCCGACAGGGGATTAGACCTCTCCTACAATGAGCAGTTCTTC. The chain combines TRBV7-2 with TRBJ2-1; 8 bases match TRBD1. Germline CDR1 SGHTA, CDR2 FQGNSA. V dropped 5 bases and J dropped 0; count of bases not matched to a gene: 12. This CDR3 has 18 amino acids.

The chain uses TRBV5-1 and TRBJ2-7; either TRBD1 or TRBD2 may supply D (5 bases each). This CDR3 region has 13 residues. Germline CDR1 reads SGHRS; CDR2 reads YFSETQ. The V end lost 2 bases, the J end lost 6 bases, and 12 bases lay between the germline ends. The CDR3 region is CASSFEGYREQYF. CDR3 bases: TGCGCCAGCAGCTTTGAGGGGTATCGCGAGCAGTACTTC.

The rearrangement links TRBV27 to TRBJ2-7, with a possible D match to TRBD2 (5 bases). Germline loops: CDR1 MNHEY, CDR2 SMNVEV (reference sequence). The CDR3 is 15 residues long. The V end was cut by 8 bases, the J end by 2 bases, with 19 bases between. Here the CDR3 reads CASAPFGELAYEQYF. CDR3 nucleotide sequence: TGTGCCAGCGCCCCTTTCGGAGAACTAGCCTACGAGCAGTACTTC.

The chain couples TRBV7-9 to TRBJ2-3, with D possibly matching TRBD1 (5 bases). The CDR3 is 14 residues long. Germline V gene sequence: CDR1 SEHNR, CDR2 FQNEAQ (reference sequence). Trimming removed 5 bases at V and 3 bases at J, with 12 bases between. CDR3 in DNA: TGTGCCAGCAGCCCCAGACCAGGGACAGATACGCAGTATTTT. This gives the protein CASSPRPGTDTQYF.

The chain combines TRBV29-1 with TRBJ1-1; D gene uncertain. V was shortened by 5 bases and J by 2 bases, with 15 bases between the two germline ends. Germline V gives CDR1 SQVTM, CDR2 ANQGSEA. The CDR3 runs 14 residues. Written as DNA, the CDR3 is TGCAGCGTTAACCGTGAGGGCAGAAACACTGAAGCTTTCTTT. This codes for CSVNREGRNTEAFF.

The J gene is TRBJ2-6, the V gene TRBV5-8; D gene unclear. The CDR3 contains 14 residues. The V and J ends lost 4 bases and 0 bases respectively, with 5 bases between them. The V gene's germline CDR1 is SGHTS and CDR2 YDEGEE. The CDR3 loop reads CASSRYSGANVLTF. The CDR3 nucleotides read TGTGCCAGCAGCCGGTACTCTGGGGCCAACGTCCTGACTTTC.

CDR3 in amino acids: CASRGTSGRRGTQYF. In DNA form, the CDR3 reads TGCGCCAGCAGGGGGACTAGTGGACGGCGTGGTACGCAGTATTTT. This sequence joins TRBV10-2 and TRBJ2-3; 8 bases map to TRBD2. The trim removed 6 bases at V and 8 bases at J, leaving 13 bases unmatched. CDR1 is WSHSY, CDR2 SAAADI, per germline. The CDR3 is made up of 15 amino acids.

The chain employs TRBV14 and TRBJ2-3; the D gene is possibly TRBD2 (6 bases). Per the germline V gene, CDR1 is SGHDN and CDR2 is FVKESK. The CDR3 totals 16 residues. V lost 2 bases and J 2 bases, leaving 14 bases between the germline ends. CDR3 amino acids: CASSQLTTSFTDTQYF. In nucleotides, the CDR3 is TGTGCCAGCAGCCAACTTACAACTAGCTTCACAGATACGCAGTATTTT.

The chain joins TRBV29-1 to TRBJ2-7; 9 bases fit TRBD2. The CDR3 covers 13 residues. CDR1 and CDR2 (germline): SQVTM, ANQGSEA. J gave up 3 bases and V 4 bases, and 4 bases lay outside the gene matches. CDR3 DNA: TGCAGCGTTGGTCTAGCGGGATACTACGAGCAGTACTTC. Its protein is CSVGLAGYYEQYF.

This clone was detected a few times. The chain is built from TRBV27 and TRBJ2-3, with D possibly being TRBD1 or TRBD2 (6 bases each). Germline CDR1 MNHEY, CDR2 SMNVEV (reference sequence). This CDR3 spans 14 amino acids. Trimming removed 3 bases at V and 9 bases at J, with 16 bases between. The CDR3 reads CASSLVGGHETQYF. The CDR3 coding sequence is TGTGCCAGCAGTTTGGTTGGGGGGCACGAGACGCAGTATTTT.

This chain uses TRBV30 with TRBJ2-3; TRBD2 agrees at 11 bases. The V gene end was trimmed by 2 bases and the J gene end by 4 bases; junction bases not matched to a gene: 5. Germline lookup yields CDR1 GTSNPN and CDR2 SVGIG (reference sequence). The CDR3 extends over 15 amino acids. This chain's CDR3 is CAWSSLAGVSDTQYF. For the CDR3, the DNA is TGTGCCTGGAGTTCACTAGCGGGAGTATCAGATACGCAGTATTTT.

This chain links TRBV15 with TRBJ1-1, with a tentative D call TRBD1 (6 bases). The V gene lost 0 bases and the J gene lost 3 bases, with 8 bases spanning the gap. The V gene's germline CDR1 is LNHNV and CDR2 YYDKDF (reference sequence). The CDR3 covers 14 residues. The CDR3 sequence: CATSRDRGDTEAFF. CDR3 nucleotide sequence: TGTGCCACCAGCAGAGACAGGGGTGACACTGAAGCTTTCTTT.

Here the CDR3 reads CASSYAGGSYNEQFF. The CDR3 bases are TGTGCCAGCAGTTACGCAGGCGGCTCCTACAATGAGCAGTTCTTC. The V gene is TRBV6-5, the J gene TRBJ2-1; no clear D gene. Trimming removed 2 bases from V and 0 bases from J, with 8 bases in between. This CDR3 has 15 residues. The germline CDR1 and CDR2 sequences are MNHEY and SVGAGI.

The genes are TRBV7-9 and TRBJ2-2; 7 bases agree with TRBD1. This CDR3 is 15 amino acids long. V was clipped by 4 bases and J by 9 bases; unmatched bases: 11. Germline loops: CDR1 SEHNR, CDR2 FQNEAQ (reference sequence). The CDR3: CASSSNRDRSRELFF. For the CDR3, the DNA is TGTGCCAGCAGCTCGAACCGGGACAGATCGCGGGAGCTGTTTTTT. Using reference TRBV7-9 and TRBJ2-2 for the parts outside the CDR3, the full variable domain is DTGVSQNPRHKITKRGQNVTFRCDPISEHNRLYWYRQTLGQGPEFLTYFQNEAQLEKSRLLSDRFSAERPKGSFSTLEIQRTEQGDSAMYLCASSSNRDRSRELFFGEGSRLTVL.

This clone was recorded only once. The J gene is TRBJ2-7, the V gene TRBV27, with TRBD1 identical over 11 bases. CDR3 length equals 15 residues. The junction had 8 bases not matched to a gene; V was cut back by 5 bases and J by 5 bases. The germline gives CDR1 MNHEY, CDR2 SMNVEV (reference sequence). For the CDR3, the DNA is TGTGCCAGCAGTCCTTACCGGGACAGGGGGGACGAGCAGTACTTC. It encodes CASSPYRDRGDEQYF.

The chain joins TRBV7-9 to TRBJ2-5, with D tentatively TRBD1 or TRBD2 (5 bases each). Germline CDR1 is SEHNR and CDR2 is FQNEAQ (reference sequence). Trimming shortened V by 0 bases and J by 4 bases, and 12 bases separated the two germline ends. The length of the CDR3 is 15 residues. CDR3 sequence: CASSLAGMGVETQYF. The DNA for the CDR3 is TGTGCCAGCAGCTTAGCCGGTATGGGGGTAGAGACCCAGTACTTC. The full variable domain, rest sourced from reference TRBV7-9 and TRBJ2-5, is DTGVSQNPRHKITKRGQNVTFRCDPISEHNRLYWYRQTLGQGPEFLTYFQNEAQLEKSRLLSDRFSAERPKGSFSTLEIQRTEQGDSAMYLCASSLAGMGVETQYFGPGTRLLVL.

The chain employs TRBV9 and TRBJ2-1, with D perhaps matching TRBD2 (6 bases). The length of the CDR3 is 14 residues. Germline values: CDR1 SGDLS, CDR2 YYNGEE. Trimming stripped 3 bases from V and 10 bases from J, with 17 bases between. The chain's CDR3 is CASSGGNTQREQFF. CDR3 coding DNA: TGTGCCAGCAGCGGCGGGAACACACAGAGAGAGCAGTTCTTC.

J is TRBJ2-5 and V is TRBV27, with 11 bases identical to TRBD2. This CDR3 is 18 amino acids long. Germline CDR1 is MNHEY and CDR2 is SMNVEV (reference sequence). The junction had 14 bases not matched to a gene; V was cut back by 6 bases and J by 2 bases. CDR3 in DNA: TGTGCCAGCAGCTCACTAGCGGGAGCGGACCTTAATCAAGAGACCCAGTACTTC. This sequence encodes CASSSLAGADLNQETQYF.

The CDR3 region has the DNA TGTGCCATCAGTGAAGGTAGGGCCGCCTACAATGAGCAGTTCTTC. Encoded protein: CAISEGRAAYNEQFF. This sequence joins TRBV10-3 and TRBJ2-1; D gene unclear. Trimming pared 3 bases from V and 2 bases from J, leaving 11 bases between. The CDR3 has 15 residues. In germline, CDR1 is ENHRY, CDR2 SYGVKD.

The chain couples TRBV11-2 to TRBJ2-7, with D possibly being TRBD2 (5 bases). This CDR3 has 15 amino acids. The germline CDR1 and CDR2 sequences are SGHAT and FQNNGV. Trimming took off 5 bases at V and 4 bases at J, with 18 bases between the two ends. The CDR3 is CASSPSPSSAYEQYF. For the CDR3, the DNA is TGTGCCAGCAGCCCCTCCCCTAGCTCCGCTTACGAGCAGTACTTC.

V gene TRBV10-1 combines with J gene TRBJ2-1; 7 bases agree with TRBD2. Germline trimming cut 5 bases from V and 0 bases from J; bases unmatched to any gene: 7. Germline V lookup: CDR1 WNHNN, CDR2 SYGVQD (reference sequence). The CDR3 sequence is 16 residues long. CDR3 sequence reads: CASSLSSGSSYNEQFF. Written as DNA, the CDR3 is TGCGCCAGCAGTCTCTCTAGCGGAAGCTCCTACAATGAGCAGTTCTTC.

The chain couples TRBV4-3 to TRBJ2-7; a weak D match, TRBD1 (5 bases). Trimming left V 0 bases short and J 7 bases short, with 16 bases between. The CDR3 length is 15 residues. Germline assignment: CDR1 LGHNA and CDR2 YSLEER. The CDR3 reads CASSQDPGLLGEQYF. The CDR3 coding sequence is TGCGCCAGCAGCCAAGATCCAGGGCTCCTGGGGGAGCAGTACTTC.

The CDR3 coding sequence is TGTGCCAGCAGCTTCCTCCCGGGACAGGGGCTGAATGAGCAGTTCTTC. Translating it yields CASSFLPGQGLNEQFF. The chain uses TRBV7-9 and TRBJ2-1, with 10 bases fitting TRBD1. V dropped 3 bases and J dropped 7; count of bases not matched to a gene: 9. This CDR3 has 16 amino acids. Per the germline V gene, CDR1 is SEHNR and CDR2 is FQNEAQ (reference sequence).

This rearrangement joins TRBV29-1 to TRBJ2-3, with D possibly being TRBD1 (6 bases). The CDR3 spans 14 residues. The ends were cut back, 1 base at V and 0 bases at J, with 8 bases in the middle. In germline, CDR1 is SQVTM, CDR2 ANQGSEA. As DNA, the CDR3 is TGCAGCGTTGAAGGGGACATAAGCACAGATACGCAGTATTTT. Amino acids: CSVEGDISTDTQYF.

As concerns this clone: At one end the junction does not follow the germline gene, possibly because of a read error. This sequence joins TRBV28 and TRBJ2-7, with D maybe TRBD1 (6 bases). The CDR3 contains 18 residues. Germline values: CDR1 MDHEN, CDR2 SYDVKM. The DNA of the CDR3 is TGTGCCACCAGTACGCCTACCAGGGAAACAGGGAGCACCTACGAGCAGTACTTC. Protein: CATSTPTRETGSTYEQYF.

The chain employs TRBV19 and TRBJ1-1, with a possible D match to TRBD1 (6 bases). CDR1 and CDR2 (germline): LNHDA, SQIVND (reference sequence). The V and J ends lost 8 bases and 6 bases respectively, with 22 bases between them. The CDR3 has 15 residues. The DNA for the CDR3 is TGTGCCAGTTCCGGGGCGGGGGCAGTTGGTCCTGAAGCTTTCTTT. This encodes CASSGAGAVGPEAFF. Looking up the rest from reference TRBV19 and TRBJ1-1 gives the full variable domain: DGGITQSPKYLFRKEGQNVTLSCEQNLNHDAMYWYRQDPGQGLRLIYYSQIVNDFQKGDIAEGYSVSREKKESFPLTVTSAQKNPTAFYLCASSGAGAVGPEAFFGQGTRLTVV.

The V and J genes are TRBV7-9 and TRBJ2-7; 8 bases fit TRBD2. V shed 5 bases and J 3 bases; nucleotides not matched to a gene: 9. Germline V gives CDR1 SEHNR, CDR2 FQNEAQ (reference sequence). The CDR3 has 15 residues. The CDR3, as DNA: TGTGCCAGCAGCCCCCCCGGTAGCGGGATCTACGAGCAGTACTTC. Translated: CASSPPGSGIYEQYF.